The 8 T cell receptor beta chains below come from one sample, sequenced in a study of blood T cell repertoires in COVID-19. Sequencing was performed with immunoSEQ multiplex PCR; in TCRdb, only in-frame clones are kept and a portion is missing. Here the sample spans about 120,000 clones, 65% to 90% being singletons. Sequencing input: peripheral blood. These receptors came from a human donor in a cohort sampled during active COVID-19.

The count of this clone is one. The rearrangement uses TRBV11-2 and TRBJ2-7, with a possible D match to TRBD1 (6 bases). Trimming shortened V by 4 bases and J by 5 bases, and 15 bases separated the two germline ends. This CDR3 region has 14 residues. CDR1 is SGHAT and CDR2 is FQNNGV in the germline V gene. This CDR3 is CASSSSGQVDEQYF. The DNA for the CDR3 is TGTGCCAGCAGCTCCTCGGGACAAGTCGACGAGCAGTACTTC.

The chain uses TRBV27 and TRBJ2-1; 7 positions match TRBD2. Germline loops: CDR1 MNHEY, CDR2 SMNVEV (reference sequence). The trim removed 5 bases at V and 3 bases at J, leaving 7 bases unmatched. The CDR3 is 15 amino acids. The CDR3 spells CASSPGTTLYNEQFF. The CDR3 DNA is TGTGCCAGCAGTCCTGGGACTACTCTCTACAATGAGCAGTTCTTC.

V usage is TRBV18 and J usage is TRBJ2-3, with 9 bases lining up with TRBD2. Trimming removed 5 bases from V and 0 bases from J; junction bases left unmatched: 6. This CDR3 contains 16 residues. The germline V gene has CDR1 KGHSH and CDR2 LQKENI. CDR3 in amino acids: CASSSTAGGSTDTQYF. The CDR3 DNA reads TGTGCCAGCTCAAGCACAGCGGGGGGAAGCACAGATACGCAGTATTTT.

The V gene is TRBV6-2 or TRBV6-3, the J gene TRBJ2-7; 9 positions agree with TRBD2. The CDR3 length is 15 residues. Unmatched junction bases numbered 11, after V lost 6 bases and J lost 5 bases. From germline, CDR1 is MNHEY and CDR2 SVGEGT. This CDR3 is CASSFRGSGGNEQYF. The DNA for the CDR3 is TGTGCCAGCAGCTTCCGGGGGAGCGGGGGGAACGAGCAGTACTTC.

V is TRBV5-1 and J is TRBJ2-2; D is undetermined. V was shortened by 4 bases and J by 6 bases, with 7 bases between the two germline ends. Per the germline V gene, CDR1 is SGHRS and CDR2 is YFSETQ. CDR3 length: 12 amino acids. The CDR3 here is CASSPGPGELFF. CDR3 DNA: TGCGCCAGCAGCCCCGGTCCCGGGGAGCTGTTTTTT.

This clone was observed a few times. The chain is built from TRBV30 and TRBJ1-1; 11 positions match TRBD1. With 4 bases clipped from V and 0 bases from J, the junction kept 7 bases outside the gene matches. The CDR3 has 16 residues. Germline V gene data show CDR1 as GTSNPN and CDR2 as SVGIG (reference sequence). The CDR3 spells CAWTGTGGQVNTEAFF. The CDR3 DNA reads as TGTGCCTGGACCGGGACAGGGGGACAAGTGAACACTGAAGCTTTCTTT.

V usage is TRBV2 and J usage is TRBJ1-4; 9 positions match TRBD1. CDR3 length: 13 amino acids. V lost 8 bases to trimming and J lost 5 bases; unmatched junction nucleotides: 3. Germline loops: CDR1 SNHLY, CDR2 FYNNEI. CDR3 sequence (DNA): TGTGCCAGCCGGGACAGGGTGAATGAAAAACTGTTTTTT. Protein: CASRDRVNEKLFF.

As regards this clone: One junction end does not reproduce the germline sequence, and a read error may be involved. The gene calls are TRBV6-5 and TRBJ1-2, with no clear D. This CDR3 has 14 amino acids. Germline assignment: CDR1 MNHEY and CDR2 SVGAGI. The chain's CDR3 is CASTQAGDLYRYTF. The CDR3 nucleotides are TGTGCCAGCACCCAGGCGGGAGACCTCTATCGCTACACCTTC.